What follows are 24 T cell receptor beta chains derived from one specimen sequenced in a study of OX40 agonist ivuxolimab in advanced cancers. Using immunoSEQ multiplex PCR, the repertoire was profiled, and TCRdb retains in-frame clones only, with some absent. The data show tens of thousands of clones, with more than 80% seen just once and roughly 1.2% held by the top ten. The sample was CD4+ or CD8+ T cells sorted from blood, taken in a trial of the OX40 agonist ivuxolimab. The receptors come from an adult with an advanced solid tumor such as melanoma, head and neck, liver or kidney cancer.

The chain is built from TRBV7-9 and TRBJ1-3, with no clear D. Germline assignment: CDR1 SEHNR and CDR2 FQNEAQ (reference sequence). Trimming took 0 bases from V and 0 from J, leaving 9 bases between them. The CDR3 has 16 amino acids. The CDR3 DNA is TGTGCCAGCAGCTTAGCGTTACGCCTCTCTGGAAACACCATATATTTT. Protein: CASSLALRLSGNTIYF.

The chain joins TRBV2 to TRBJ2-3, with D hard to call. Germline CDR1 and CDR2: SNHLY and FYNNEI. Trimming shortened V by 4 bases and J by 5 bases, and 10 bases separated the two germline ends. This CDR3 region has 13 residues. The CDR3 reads CASSVDLGDTQYF. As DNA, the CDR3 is TGTGCCAGCAGTGTCGATCTTGGAGATACGCAGTATTTT.

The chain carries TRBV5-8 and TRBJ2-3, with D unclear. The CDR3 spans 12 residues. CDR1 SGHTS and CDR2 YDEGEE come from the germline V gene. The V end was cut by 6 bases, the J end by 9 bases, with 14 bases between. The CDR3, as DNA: TGTGCCAGCACTGTTAGGTGGGCGACGCAGTATTTT. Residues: CASTVRWATQYF. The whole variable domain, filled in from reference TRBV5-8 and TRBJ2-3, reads EAGVTQSPTHLIKTRGQQATLRCSPISGHTSVYWYQQALGLGLQFLLWYDEGEERNRGNFPPRFSGRQFPNYSSELNVNALELEDSALYLCASTVRWATQYFGPGTRLTVL.

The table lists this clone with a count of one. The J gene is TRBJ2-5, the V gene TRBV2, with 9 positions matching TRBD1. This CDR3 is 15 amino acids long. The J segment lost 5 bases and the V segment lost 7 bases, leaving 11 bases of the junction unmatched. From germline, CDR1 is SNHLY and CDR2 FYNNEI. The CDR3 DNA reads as TGTGCCAGCAAAGGACAAACAGGGGGCCAGGAGACCCAGTACTTC. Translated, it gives CASKGQTGGQETQYF.

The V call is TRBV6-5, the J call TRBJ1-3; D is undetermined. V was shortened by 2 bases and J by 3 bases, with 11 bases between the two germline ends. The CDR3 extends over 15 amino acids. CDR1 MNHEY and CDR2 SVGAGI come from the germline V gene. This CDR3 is CASSYRGSSGNTIYF. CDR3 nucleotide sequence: TGTGCCAGCAGTTACAGAGGGTCGAGTGGAAACACCATATATTTT.

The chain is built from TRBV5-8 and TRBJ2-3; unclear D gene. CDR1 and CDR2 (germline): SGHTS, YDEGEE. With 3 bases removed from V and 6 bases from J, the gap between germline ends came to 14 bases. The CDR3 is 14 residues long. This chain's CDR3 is CASSSPLYADTQYF. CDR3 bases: TGTGCCAGCAGCTCTCCTCTTTATGCGGATACGCAGTATTTT.

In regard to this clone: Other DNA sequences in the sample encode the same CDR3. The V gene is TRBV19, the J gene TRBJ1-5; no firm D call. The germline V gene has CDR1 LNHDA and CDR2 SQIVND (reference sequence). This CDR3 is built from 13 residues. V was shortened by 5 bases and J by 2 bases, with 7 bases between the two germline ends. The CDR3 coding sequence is TGTGCCAGTAGTCCTACAGGCAATCAGCCCCAGCATTTT. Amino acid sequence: CASSPTGNQPQHF.

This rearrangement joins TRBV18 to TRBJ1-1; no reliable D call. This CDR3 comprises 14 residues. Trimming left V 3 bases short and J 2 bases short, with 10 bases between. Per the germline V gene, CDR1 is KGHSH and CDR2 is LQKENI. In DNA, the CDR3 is TGTGCCAGCTCACCGCAGACCCTCAACACTGAAGCTTTCTTT. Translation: CASSPQTLNTEAFF.

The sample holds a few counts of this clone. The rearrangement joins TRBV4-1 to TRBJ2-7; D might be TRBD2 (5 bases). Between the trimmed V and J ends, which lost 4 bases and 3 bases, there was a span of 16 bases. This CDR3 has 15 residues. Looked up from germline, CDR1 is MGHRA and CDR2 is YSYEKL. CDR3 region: CASSPLGLPNYEQYF. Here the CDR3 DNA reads TGCGCCAGCAGCCCCCTTGGACTTCCAAACTACGAGCAGTACTTC.

In DNA, the CDR3 is TGTGCCAGCAGCTTAGCCCCCAGGGTGGACACTGAAGCTTTCTTT. It codes for CASSLAPRVDTEAFF. V usage is TRBV5-4 and J usage is TRBJ1-1; TRBD1 is a possible D gene (5 bases). CDR1 SGHNT and CDR2 YYREEE come from the germline V gene (reference sequence). The CDR3 extends over 15 amino acids. V was pared by 2 bases and J by 3 bases, with 14 bases between.

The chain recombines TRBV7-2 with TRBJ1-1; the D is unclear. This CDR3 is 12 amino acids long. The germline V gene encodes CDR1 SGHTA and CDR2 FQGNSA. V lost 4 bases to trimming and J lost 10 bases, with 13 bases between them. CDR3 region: CASSSQQLRAFF. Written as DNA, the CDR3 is TGTGCCAGCAGCTCCCAGCAGCTTAGAGCTTTCTTT.

The CDR3 loop reads CASNGMTDNEQFF. In nucleotides, the CDR3 is TGTGCCAGCAATGGGATGACGGACAATGAGCAGTTCTTC. The rearrangement uses TRBV6-5 and TRBJ2-1, with D hard to call. V was shortened by 7 bases and J by 5 bases, with 12 bases between the two germline ends. Germline-derived CDR1 and CDR2 are MNHEY and SVGAGI. This CDR3 comprises 13 residues.

DNA of the CDR3: TGTGCCAGCAGCTTAGCGGGACAGGGGCATGGCTACACCTTC. Translating it yields CASSLAGQGHGYTF. V is TRBV7-2 and J is TRBJ1-2; TRBD1 agrees at 10 bases. Germline assignment: CDR1 SGHTA and CDR2 FQGNSA. The CDR3 has 14 amino acids. Losses at the gene ends were 0 bases for V and 6 bases for J; bases not matched to a gene: 1. Looking up the rest from reference TRBV7-2 and TRBJ1-2 gives the full variable domain: GAGVSQSPSNKVTEKGKDVELRCDPISGHTALYWYRQSLGQGLEFLIYFQGNSAPDKSGLPSDRFSAERTGGSVSTLTIQRTQQEDSAVYLCASSLAGQGHGYTFGSGTRLTVV.

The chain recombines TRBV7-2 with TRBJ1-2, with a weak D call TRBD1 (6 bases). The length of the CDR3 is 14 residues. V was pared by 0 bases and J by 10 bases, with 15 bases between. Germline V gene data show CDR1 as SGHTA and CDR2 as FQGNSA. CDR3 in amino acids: CASSLAGQGIDYTF. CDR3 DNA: TGTGCCAGCAGCTTAGCAGGCCAGGGGATCGACTACACCTTC.

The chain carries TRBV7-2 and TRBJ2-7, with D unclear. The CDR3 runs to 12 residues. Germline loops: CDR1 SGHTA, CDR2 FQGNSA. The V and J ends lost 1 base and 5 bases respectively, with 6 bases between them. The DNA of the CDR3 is TGTGCCAGCAGCTTAGACTTCGACGAGCAGTACTTC. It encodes CASSLDFDEQYF. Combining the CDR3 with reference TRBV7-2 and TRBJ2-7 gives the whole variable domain GAGVSQSPSNKVTEKGKDVELRCDPISGHTALYWYRQSLGQGLEFLIYFQGNSAPDKSGLPSDRFSAERTGGSVSTLTIQRTQQEDSAVYLCASSLDFDEQYFGPGTRLTVT.

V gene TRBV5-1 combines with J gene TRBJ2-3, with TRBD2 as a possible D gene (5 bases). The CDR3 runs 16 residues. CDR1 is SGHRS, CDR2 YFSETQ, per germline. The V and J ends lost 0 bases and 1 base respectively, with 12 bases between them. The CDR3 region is CASSLGGLAGTDTQYF. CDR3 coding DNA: TGCGCCAGCAGCTTGGGTGGGCTAGCCGGCACAGATACGCAGTATTTT.

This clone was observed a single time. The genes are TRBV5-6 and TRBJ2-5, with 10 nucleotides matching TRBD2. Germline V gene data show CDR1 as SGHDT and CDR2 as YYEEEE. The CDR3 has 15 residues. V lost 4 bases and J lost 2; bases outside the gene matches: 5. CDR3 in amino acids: CASSTLAGPQETQYF. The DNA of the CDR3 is TGTGCCAGCAGCACACTAGCGGGGCCACAAGAGACCCAGTACTTC.

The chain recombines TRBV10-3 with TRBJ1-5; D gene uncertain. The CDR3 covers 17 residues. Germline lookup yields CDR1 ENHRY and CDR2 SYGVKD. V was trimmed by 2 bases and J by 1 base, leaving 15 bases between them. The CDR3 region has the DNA TGTGCCATCAGTGAGAAATGGCCGGGGTCGAGCAATCAGCCCCAGCATTTT. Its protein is CAISEKWPGSSNQPQHF.

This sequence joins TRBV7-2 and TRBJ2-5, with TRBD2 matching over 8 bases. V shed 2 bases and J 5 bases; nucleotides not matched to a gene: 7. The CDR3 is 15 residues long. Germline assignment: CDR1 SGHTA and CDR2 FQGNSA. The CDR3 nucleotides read TGTGCCAGCAGCTTAAACGGGGGGGCCGTGGAGACCCAGTACTTC. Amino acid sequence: CASSLNGGAVETQYF.

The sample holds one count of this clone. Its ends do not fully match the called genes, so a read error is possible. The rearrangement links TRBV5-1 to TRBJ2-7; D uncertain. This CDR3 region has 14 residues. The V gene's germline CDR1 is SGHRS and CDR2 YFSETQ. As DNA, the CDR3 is TGTGCCAGCAGCTTGGGTCCAGGAGCGTACGAGCAGTACTTC. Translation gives CASSLGPGAYEQYF.

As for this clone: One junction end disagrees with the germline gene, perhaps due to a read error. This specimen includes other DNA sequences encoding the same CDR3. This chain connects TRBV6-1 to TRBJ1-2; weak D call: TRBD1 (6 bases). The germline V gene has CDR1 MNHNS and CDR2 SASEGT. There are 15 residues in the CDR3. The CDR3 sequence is CASRDRTVANYGYTF. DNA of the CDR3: TGTGCCAGCAGAGATAGGACAGTAGCTAACTATGGCTACACCTTT.

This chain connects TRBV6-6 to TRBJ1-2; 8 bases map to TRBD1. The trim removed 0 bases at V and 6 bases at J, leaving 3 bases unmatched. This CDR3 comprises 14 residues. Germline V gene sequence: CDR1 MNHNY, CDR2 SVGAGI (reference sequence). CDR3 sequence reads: CASSYSRDRNGYTF. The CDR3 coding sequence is TGTGCCAGCAGTTACTCCAGGGACAGGAATGGCTACACCTTC.

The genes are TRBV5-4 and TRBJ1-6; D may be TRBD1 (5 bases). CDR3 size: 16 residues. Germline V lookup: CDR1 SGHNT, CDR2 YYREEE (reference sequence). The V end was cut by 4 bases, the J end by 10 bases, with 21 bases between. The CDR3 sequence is CASSVAGVMSPSPLHF. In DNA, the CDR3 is TGTGCCAGCAGCGTCGCGGGGGTTATGTCCCCGTCACCCCTCCACTTT.

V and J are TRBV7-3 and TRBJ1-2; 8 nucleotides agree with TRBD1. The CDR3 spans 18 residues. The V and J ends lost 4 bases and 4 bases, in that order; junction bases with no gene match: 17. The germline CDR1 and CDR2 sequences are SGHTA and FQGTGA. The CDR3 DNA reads TGTGCCAGCAGCTCTCACGCAGGGGGCGGAGATCGGCCCTATGGCTACACCTTC. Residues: CASSSHAGGGDRPYGYTF.